This entry features one TCR delta chain sequence. TCRdb re-called the reads through CATT. The top ten hold approximately 9.4% of the sample, which has roughly 3,500 delta-chain clones, over 1.5% seen once. The sample is drawn from a study of gamma-delta chains in newborns, infants, children. Study-level information: Polyclonal expansion of innate γδ T cells after birth follows microbial exposure.

There are 16 residues in the CDR3. The source of this sequence is a child who was a newborn, infant or young child, either healthy, febrile or measles-vaccinated (not recorded which). The sample comprised blood. The J gene is TRDJ1; the V gene was not called; TRDD3, as called in the table, went unchecked against the DNA. This chain's CDR3 is CACDELGDMEADKLIF. DNA for the CDR3: TGTGCCTGTGACGAATTGGGGGATATGGAGGCCGATAAACTCATCTTT.